Below are 25 T cell receptor beta chains sequenced from a single sample in a study of T cell repertoires in cytomegalovirus infection. Their antigens are not known. MiXCR was run by TCRdb on the reads, yielding one entry per CDR3 protein. This table holds 200,000 or so distinct CDR3 sequences, about 38% found once. This specimen was CD8+ T cells from cultured PBMCs, taken from culture after CMV antigen stimulation. These receptors came from a human donor in good health (CMV status not recorded). Some clones in this sample may be carry-over from other donors' samples.

V is TRBV9 and J is TRBJ2-3; TRBD2 aligns across 11 bases. The V gene's germline CDR1 is SGDLS and CDR2 YYNGEE. This CDR3 contains 15 residues. V lost 0 bases and J lost 5; bases outside the gene matches: 2. The CDR3 region is CASSVGLAGRDTQYF. The DNA of the CDR3 is TGTGCCAGCAGCGTAGGACTAGCGGGGAGAGATACGCAGTATTTT. The variable domain in full, completed from reference TRBV9 and TRBJ2-3, reads DSGVTQTPKHLITATGQRVTLRCSPRSGDLSVYWYQQSLDQGLQFLIQYYNGEERAKGNILERFSAQQFPDLHSELNLSSLELGDSALYFCASSVGLAGRDTQYFGPGTRLTVL.

The chain employs TRBV4-1 and TRBJ1-6; unclear D gene. Trimming left V 1 base short and J 7 bases short, with 14 bases between. Germline CDR1 and CDR2: MGHRA and YSYEKL. This CDR3 region has 16 residues. CDR3 DNA sequence: TGCGCCAGCAGCCAAGCCAGGACCCCGATGAATTCACCCCTCCACTTT. Translation: CASSQARTPMNSPLHF.

Here the CDR3 DNA reads TGTGCCAGCAGTTTCCGGGGCCGCACAGATACGCAGTATTTT. As protein: CASSFRGRTDTQYF. The chain links TRBV28 to TRBJ2-3; perhaps D is TRBD1 or TRBD2 (5 bases each). This CDR3 spans 14 amino acids. The V end lost 3 bases, the J end lost 1 base, and 8 bases lay between the germline ends. Germline CDR1 is MDHEN and CDR2 is SYDVKM.

Comment on this clonotype: One end of the junction fails to match germline, which may point to a read error. This chain uses TRBV7-9 with TRBJ1-1, with D unclear. CDR1 SEHNR and CDR2 FQNEAQ come from the germline V gene (reference sequence). CDR3 length: 15 residues. Here the CDR3 DNA reads TGTGCCAGAAGCTTAGAAGAGGTTCGGAACACTGAAGCTTTCTTT. Encoded protein: CARSLEEVRNTEAFF.

The V call is TRBV28, the J call TRBJ2-2; possibly TRBD1 or TRBD2 for D (5 bases each). This CDR3 comprises 15 residues. V was cut by 2 bases and J by 4 bases, with 11 bases left in between. Looked up from germline, CDR1 is MDHEN and CDR2 is SYDVKM. The CDR3 region is CASSLLGELTGELFF. Written as DNA, the CDR3 is TGTGCCAGCAGTTTACTGGGGGAGCTCACCGGGGAGCTGTTTTTT.

The table lists this clonotype with a few counts. The chain carries TRBV12-3 or TRBV12-4 and TRBJ1-5, with a weak D call TRBD1 (5 bases). The V end was cut by 3 bases, the J end by 7 bases, with 13 bases between. This CDR3 has 14 amino acids. This chain's CDR3 is CASSFAGLRQPQHF. The CDR3 region has the DNA TGTGCCAGCAGTTTCGCGGGGCTGCGGCAGCCCCAGCATTTT.

This clonotype came up many times. In nucleotides, the CDR3 is TGTGCCAGCAGCTTAGCCCCGGGACTAGCGGATTACGAGCAGTACTTC. Amino acids: CASSLAPGLADYEQYF. V gene TRBV7-8 combines with J gene TRBJ2-7, with 11 bases that match TRBD2. Germline CDR1 reads SGHVS; CDR2 reads FQNEAQ. Losses at the gene ends were 0 bases for V and 4 bases for J; bases not matched to a gene: 5. The CDR3 is made up of 16 amino acids.

The chain joins TRBV19 to TRBJ2-7; 12 nucleotides match TRBD1. V gave up 6 bases and J gave up 6 bases; unmatched junction bases: 9. Germline lookup yields CDR1 LNHDA and CDR2 SQIVND (reference sequence). The CDR3 spans 15 residues. CDR3: CASSEPRDRGLEQYF. In nucleotides, the CDR3 is TGTGCCAGTAGCGAACCCCGGGACAGGGGGCTCGAGCAGTACTTC.

This clonotype was picked up a small number of times. J is TRBJ2-3 and V is TRBV7-6; D uncertain. Looked up from germline, CDR1 is SGHVS and CDR2 is FNYEAQ. This CDR3 contains 14 residues. The V end lost 3 bases, the J end lost 3 bases, and 10 bases lay between the germline ends. CDR3 amino acids: CASSLETRTDTQYF. CDR3 bases: TGTGCCAGCAGCTTGGAGACGAGGACAGATACGCAGTATTTT. Complete variable domain (other parts from reference TRBV7-6 and TRBJ2-3): GAGVSQSPRYKVTKRGQDVALRCDPISGHVSLYWYRQALGQGPEFLTYFNYEAQQDKSGLPNDRFSAERPEGSISTLTIQRTEQRDSAMYRCASSLETRTDTQYFGPGTRLTVL.

This clonotype was seen a few times. The chain carries TRBV6-1 and TRBJ2-1; D gene ambiguous. Germline CDR1 reads MNHNS; CDR2 reads SASEGT. This CDR3 contains 13 residues. CDR3 region: CAAFRARNNEQFF. CDR3 coding DNA: TGTGCGGCCTTTCGGGCGAGGAACAATGAGCAGTTCTTC.

This clonotype appeared many times. The J gene is TRBJ1-6, the V gene TRBV20-1; a weak D match, TRBD1 (5 bases). Germline V gives CDR1 DFQATT, CDR2 SNEGSKA (reference sequence). The CDR3 sequence is 15 residues long. V lost 0 bases and J 1 base, leaving 7 bases between the germline ends. The CDR3 reads CSARDGGSYNSPLHF. The CDR3 DNA reads as TGCAGTGCTAGAGACGGGGGATCCTATAATTCACCCCTCCACTTT.

The rearrangement links TRBV28 to TRBJ1-1, with a weak D call TRBD1 (5 bases). Germline V gene lookup returns CDR1 MDHEN and CDR2 SYDVKM. This CDR3 has 14 residues. Trimming shortened V by 7 bases and J by 3 bases, and 15 bases separated the two germline ends. Here the CDR3 reads CASTYSGGDTEAFF. For the CDR3, the DNA is TGTGCCAGCACCTACTCGGGAGGGGACACTGAAGCTTTCTTT.

This clonotype was detected ten times or more. V is TRBV11-2 and J is TRBJ2-3, with 7 bases matching TRBD1. CDR3 length equals 16 residues. Trimming cost V 6 bases and J 1 base; bases outside gene matches: 10. The germline V gene has CDR1 SGHAT and CDR2 FQNNGV. The CDR3 region has the DNA TGTGCCAGCAGTTGGTGGGCCACAGGGGGCACAGATACGCAGTATTTT. The encoded protein is CASSWWATGGTDTQYF.

With regard to this clonotype: An end of the junction differs from the germline gene, which may be a read error. The chain has TRBV7-7 and TRBJ2-1; D is uncertain. The germline V gene has CDR1 SSHAT and CDR2 FNYEAQ (reference sequence). The CDR3 length is 14 residues. DNA for the CDR3: TGTGCTAGCAGCTTAAGCCCTTCCTACAATGAGCAGTTCTTC. Amino acids: CASSLSPSYNEQFF.

This clonotype turned up a few times. The rearrangement joins TRBV28 to TRBJ2-2, with D maybe TRBD1 (5 bases). The V gene lost 4 bases and the J gene lost 3 bases, with 24 bases spanning the gap. Germline CDR1 and CDR2: MDHEN and SYDVKM. This CDR3 comprises 19 residues. DNA of the CDR3: TGTGCCAGCAGTTCAACTACGCCCTCCCCCTCCAGGGACACCGGGGAGCTGTTTTTT. It yields the protein CASSSTTPSPSRDTGELFF.

This CDR3 is CASSFQGFNSPLHF. In DNA form, the CDR3 reads TGTGCCAGCAGTTTCCAGGGGTTCAATTCACCCCTCCACTTT. The chain joins TRBV28 to TRBJ1-6, with D tentatively TRBD1 (6 bases). The CDR3 is 14 amino acids. The V end lost 3 bases, the J end lost 7 bases, and 10 bases lay between the germline ends. The germline V gene has CDR1 MDHEN and CDR2 SYDVKM.

The V gene is TRBV28, the J gene TRBJ1-5; D remains unclear. Trimming removed 3 bases from V and 5 bases from J, with 14 bases in between. CDR1 is MDHEN and CDR2 is SYDVKM in the germline V gene. The CDR3 sequence is 15 residues long. The DNA of the CDR3 is TGTGCCAGCAGTTTCTTCCGACGGAGGGATCAGCCCCAGCATTTT. Its translation is CASSFFRRRDQPQHF.

The chain couples TRBV2 to TRBJ2-1, with TRBD1 matching over 7 bases. V shed 9 bases and J 0 bases; nucleotides not matched to a gene: 5. CDR3 length: 14 residues. CDR1 and CDR2 from the germline V gene are SNHLY and FYNNEI. CDR3 sequence: CARPTGNSYNEQFF. CDR3 bases: TGTGCCAGACCGACAGGGAACTCCTACAATGAGCAGTTCTTC. The full variable domain, rest sourced from reference TRBV2 and TRBJ2-1, is EPEVTQTPSHQVTQMGQEVILRCVPISNHLYFYWYRQILGQKVEFLVSFYNNEISEKSEIFDDQFSVERPDGSNFTLKIRSTKLEDSAMYFCARPTGNSYNEQFFGPGTRLTVL.

The rearrangement uses TRBV13 and TRBJ2-7; 9 nucleotides match TRBD2. CDR3 length equals 13 residues. Germline CDR1 is PRHDT and CDR2 is FYEKMQ (reference sequence). With V trimmed by 5 bases and J by 5 bases, 4 bases remained unmatched. The CDR3 loop is CASSRGTSHEQYF. CDR3 nucleotide sequence: TGTGCCAGCAGCCGGGGGACTAGCCACGAGCAGTACTTC.

This clonotype was recorded a few times. The V and J genes are TRBV7-6 and TRBJ1-4; 10 bases map to TRBD1. V trimming: 4 bases; J trimming: 7 bases; junction bases outside the gene matches: 3. The length of the CDR3 is 14 residues. The germline CDR1 and CDR2 sequences are SGHVS and FNYEAQ. The CDR3 DNA follows: TGTGCCAGCAGCTGGGACAGGGGTGCTGAAAAACTGTTTTTT. Translated: CASSWDRGAEKLFF.

The rearrangement joins TRBV27 to TRBJ2-7; TRBD2 is a possible D gene (7 bases). The germline V gene encodes CDR1 MNHEY and CDR2 SMNVEV (reference sequence). With 3 bases removed from V and 3 bases from J, the gap between germline ends came to 15 bases. The CDR3 extends over 15 amino acids. The CDR3 DNA reads TGTGCCAGCAGTTTCGGCCCGGGGGGCGGCTACGAGCAGTACTTC. Its translation: CASSFGPGGGYEQYF.

A note on this clonotype: A read error may explain this, as a much larger clone is one base away. V is TRBV7-2 and J is TRBJ2-1; D call uncertain. Germline-derived CDR1 and CDR2 are SGHTA and FQGNSA. CDR3 length equals 15 residues. CDR3 bases: TGTGCCAGAAGCTCACCTGGGTCTATTGCAAATGAGCAGTTCTTC. It is translated as CARSSPGSIANEQFF.

This clonotype was observed many times. The CDR3, as DNA: TGTGCCAGCAGTTTAACTGGCAGCGGGGACACTGAAGCTTTCTTT. It encodes CASSLTGSGDTEAFF. The genes are TRBV12-3 or TRBV12-4 and TRBJ1-1; D is ambiguous. Between the trimmed V and J ends, which lost 2 bases and 3 bases, there was a span of 13 bases. The CDR3 consists of 15 residues.

This rearrangement joins TRBV4-1 to TRBJ2-2; TRBD2 matches 12 bases. The CDR3 is made up of 16 amino acids. V dropped 5 bases and J dropped 4; count of bases not matched to a gene: 5. Germline assignment: CDR1 MGHRA and CDR2 YSYEKL. In DNA form, the CDR3 reads TGCGCCAGCAGCTCTGGACTAGCGGGGCCCACCGGGGAGCTGTTTTTT. Residues: CASSSGLAGPTGELFF.

In its sample, this clonotype was seen a few times. The V gene is TRBV7-9, the J gene TRBJ1-5; TRBD1 is a possible D gene (5 bases). CDR3 length: 14 amino acids. Germline values: CDR1 SEHNR, CDR2 FQNEAQ (reference sequence). V shed 5 bases and J shed 5 bases, with 13 bases lying between them. This CDR3 reads CASSEDRRDQPQHF. The CDR3 coding sequence is TGTGCCAGCAGCGAAGACAGAAGGGATCAGCCCCAGCATTTT. Variable domain in full (rest from reference TRBV7-9 and TRBJ1-5): DTGVSQNPRHKITKRGQNVTFRCDPISEHNRLYWYRQTLGQGPEFLTYFQNEAQLEKSRLLSDRFSAERPKGSFSTLEIQRTEQGDSAMYLCASSEDRRDQPQHFGDGTRLSIL.